This T cell receptor beta chain was identified during a study of T cell changes during pregnancy in multiple sclerosis. The germline V and J ends were trimmed by 5 bases and 6 bases, with 13 bases remaining between them. The length of the CDR3 is 13 residues. CDR1 is SGHRS and CDR2 is YFSETQ in the germline V gene. Data came from immunoSEQ multiplex PCR; TCRdb stores just in-frame clones and leaves some out. Among tens of thousands of clones listed, approximately 90% were seen once. The receptor was isolated from a female donor in good health, enrolled as a control in a pregnancy study. The chain recombines TRBV5-1 with TRBJ2-3; D uncertain. Here the sequenced sample was peripheral blood, taken in the first trimester of pregnancy. The CDR3: CASSPLGSDTQYF. The CDR3 coding sequence is TGCGCCAGCAGTCCCCTCGGTTCGGATACGCAGTATTTT.